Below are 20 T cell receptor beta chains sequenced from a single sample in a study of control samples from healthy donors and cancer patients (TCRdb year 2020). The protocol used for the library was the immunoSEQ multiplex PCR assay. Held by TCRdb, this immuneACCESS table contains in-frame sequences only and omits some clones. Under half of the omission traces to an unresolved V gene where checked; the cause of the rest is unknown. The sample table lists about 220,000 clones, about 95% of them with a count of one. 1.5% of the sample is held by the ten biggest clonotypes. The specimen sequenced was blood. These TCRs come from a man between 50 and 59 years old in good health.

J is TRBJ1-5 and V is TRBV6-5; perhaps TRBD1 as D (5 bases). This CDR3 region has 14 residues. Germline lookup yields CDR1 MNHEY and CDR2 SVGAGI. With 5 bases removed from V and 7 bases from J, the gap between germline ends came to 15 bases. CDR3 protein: CASSPQSGNQPQHF. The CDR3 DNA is TGTGCCAGCAGTCCCCAGTCAGGGAACCAGCCCCAGCATTTT.

The CDR3 nucleotides read TGTGCCAGCAGACTTAACCGACAGGGAGATGGCTACACCTTC. Protein sequence: CASRLNRQGDGYTF. The J gene is TRBJ1-2, the V gene TRBV2; 7 nucleotides line up with TRBD1. The germline gives CDR1 SNHLY, CDR2 FYNNEI. This CDR3 contains 14 residues. J gave up 6 bases and V 6 bases, and 10 bases lay outside the gene matches.

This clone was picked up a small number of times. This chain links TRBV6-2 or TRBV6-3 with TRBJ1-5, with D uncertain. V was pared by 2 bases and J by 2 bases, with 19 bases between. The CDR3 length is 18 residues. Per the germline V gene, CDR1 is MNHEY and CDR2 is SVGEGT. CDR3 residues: CASSYTMGSGLGNQPQHF. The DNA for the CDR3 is TGTGCCAGCAGTTACACGATGGGCAGTGGCTTAGGCAATCAGCCCCAGCATTTT.

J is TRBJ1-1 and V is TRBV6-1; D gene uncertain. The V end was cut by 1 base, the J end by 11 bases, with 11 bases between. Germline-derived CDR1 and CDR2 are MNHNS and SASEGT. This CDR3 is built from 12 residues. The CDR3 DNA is TGTGCCAGCAGTGAAGGGGCACTGCGGGCTTTCTTT. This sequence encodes CASSEGALRAFF.

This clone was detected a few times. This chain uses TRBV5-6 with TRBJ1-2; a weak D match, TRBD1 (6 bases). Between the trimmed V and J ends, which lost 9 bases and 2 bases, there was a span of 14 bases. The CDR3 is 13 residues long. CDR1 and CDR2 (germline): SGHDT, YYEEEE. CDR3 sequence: CATRTGANYGYTF. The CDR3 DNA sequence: TGTGCCACCCGGACGGGGGCAAACTATGGCTACACCTTC.

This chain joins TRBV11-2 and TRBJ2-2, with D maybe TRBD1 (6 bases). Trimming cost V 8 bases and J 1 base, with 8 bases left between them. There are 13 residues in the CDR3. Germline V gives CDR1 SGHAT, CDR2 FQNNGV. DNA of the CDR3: TGTGCCAGCGGGGGACAGAACACCGGGGAGCTGTTTTTT. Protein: CASGGQNTGELFF. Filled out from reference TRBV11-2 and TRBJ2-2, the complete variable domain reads EAGVAQSPRYKIIEKRQSVAFWCNPISGHATLYWYQQILGQGPKLLIQFQNNGVVDDSQLPKDRFSAERLKGVDSTLKIQPAKLEDSAVYLCASGGQNTGELFFGEGSRLTVL.

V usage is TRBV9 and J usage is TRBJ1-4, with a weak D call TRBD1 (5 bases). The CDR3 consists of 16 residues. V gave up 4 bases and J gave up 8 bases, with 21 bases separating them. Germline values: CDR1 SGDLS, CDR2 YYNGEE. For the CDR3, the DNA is TGTGCCAGCAGCCAGGCTCCAACAGGATTGGGGGAAAAACTGTTTTTT. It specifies CASSQAPTGLGEKLFF.

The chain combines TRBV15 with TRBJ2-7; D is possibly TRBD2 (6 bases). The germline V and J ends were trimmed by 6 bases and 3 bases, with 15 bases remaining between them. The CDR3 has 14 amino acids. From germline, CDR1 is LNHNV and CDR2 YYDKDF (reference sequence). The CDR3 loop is CATRTPGGSYEQYF. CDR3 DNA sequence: TGTGCCACCAGGACGCCCGGGGGAAGCTACGAGCAGTACTTC.

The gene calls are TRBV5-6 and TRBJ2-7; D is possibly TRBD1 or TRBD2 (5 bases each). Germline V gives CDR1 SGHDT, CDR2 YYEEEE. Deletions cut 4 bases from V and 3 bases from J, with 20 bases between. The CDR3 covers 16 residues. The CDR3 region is CASSELGQGVGYEQYV. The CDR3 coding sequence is TGTGCCAGCAGCGAACTTGGGCAGGGAGTGGGCTACGAGCAGTACGTC.

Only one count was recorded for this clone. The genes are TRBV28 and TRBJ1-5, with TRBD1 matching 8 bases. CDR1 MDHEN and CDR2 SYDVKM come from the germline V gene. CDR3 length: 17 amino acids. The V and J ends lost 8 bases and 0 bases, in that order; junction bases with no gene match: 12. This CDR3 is CASRPPTGGNSNQPQHF. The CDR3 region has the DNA TGTGCCAGCCGACCCCCCACAGGGGGTAATAGCAATCAGCCCCAGCATTTT.

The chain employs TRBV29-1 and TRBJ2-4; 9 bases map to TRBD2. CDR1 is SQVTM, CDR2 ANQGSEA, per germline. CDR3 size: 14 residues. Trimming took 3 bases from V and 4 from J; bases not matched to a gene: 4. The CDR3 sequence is CSVESGGIKNIQYF. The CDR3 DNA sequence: TGCAGCGTTGAGAGCGGGGGGATAAAAAACATTCAGTACTTC.

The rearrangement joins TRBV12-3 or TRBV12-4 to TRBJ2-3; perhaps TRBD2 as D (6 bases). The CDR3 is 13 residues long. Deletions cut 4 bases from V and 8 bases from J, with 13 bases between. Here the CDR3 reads CASSSGTGGTQYF. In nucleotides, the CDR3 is TGTGCCAGCAGTTCTGGGACTGGAGGTACGCAGTATTTT.

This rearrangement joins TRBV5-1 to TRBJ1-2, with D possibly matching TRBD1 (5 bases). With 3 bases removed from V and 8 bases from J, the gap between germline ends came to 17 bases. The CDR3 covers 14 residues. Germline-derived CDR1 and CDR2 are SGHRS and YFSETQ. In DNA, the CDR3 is TGCGCCAGCAGCTCGAACCAGGGCGAGGGGGGCTACACCTTC. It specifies CASSSNQGEGGYTF.

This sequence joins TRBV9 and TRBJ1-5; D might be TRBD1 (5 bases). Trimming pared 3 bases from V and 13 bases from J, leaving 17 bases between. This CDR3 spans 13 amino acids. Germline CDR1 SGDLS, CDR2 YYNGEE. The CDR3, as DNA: TGTGCCAGCAGCGCCGTCGATGGGGCGACACAGCATTTT. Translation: CASSAVDGATQHF.

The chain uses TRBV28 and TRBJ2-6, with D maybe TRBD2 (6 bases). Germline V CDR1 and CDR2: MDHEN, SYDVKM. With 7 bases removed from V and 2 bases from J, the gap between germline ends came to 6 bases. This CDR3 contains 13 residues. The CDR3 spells CASTGAGANVLTF. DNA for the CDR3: TGTGCCAGCACGGGGGCTGGGGCCAACGTCCTGACTTTC.

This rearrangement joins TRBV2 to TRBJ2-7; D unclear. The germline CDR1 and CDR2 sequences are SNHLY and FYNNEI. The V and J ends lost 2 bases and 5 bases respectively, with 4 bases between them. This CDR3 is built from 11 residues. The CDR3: CASSESHEQYF. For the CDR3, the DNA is TGTGCCAGCAGTGAATCCCACGAGCAGTACTTC.

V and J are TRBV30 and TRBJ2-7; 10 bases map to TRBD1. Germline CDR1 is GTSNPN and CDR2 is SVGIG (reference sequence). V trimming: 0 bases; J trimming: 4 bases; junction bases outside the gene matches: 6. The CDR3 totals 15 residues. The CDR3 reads CAWSVGGTGVYEQYF. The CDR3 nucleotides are TGTGCCTGGAGTGTAGGGGGGACAGGGGTTTACGAGCAGTACTTC.

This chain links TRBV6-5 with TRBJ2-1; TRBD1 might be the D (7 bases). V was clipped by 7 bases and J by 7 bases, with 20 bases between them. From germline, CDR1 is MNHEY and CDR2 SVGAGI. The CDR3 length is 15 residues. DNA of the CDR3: TGTGCCAGCACCCCAGGGGGGTTGGGGATTAATGAGCAGTTCTTC. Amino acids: CASTPGGLGINEQFF.

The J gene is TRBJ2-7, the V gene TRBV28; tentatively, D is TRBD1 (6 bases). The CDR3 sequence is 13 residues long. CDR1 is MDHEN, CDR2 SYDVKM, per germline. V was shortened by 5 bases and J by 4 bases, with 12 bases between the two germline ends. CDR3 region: CASSVTGTYEQYF. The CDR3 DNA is TGTGCCAGCAGTGTAACAGGGACGTACGAGCAGTACTTC.

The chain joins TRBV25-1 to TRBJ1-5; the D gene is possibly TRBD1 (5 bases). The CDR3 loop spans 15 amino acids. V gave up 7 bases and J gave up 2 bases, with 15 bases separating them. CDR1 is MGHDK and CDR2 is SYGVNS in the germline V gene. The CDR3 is CASIPQDYGNQPQHF. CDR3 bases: TGTGCCAGCATACCACAGGATTACGGCAATCAGCCCCAGCATTTT.